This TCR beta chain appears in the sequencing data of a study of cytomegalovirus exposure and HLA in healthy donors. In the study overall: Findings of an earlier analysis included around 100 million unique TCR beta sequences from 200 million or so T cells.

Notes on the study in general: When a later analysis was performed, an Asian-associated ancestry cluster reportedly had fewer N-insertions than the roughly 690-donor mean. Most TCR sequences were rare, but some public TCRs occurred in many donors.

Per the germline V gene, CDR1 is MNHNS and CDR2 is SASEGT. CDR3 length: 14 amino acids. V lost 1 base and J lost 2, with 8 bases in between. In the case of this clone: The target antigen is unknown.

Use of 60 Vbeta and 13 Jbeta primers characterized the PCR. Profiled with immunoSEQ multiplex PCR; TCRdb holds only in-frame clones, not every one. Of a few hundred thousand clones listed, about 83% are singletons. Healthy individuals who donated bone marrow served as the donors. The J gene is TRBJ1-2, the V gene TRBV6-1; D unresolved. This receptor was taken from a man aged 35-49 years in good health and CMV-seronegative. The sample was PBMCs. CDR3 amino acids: CASSEGGINYGYTF. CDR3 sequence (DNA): TGTGCCAGCAGTGAAGGAGGGATCAACTATGGCTACACCTTC.